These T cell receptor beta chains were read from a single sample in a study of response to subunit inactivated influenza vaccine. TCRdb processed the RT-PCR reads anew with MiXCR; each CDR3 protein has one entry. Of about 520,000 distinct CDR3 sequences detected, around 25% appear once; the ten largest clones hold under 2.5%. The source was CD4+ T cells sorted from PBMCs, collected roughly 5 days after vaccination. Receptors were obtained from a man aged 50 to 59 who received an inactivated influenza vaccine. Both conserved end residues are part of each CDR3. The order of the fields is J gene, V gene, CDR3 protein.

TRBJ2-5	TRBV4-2	CASSRPGPAPETQYF
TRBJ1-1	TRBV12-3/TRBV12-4	CASSVGLPTREAFF
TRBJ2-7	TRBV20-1	CSVPGSSYEQYF
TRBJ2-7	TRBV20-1	CSARDSSYEQYF
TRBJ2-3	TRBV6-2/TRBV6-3	CASRPRRAGPDTQYF
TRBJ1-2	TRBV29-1	CSVGEGRGNGYTF
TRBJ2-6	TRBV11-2	CASSLGWGRILSGANVLTF
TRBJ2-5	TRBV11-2	CASSLETGRRETQYF
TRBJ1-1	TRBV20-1	CSARRHTEAFF
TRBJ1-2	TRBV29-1	CSVRTAQGYGYTF
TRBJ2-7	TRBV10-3	CAISDGSSYEQYF
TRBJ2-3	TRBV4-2	CASRSHSGGARGRTDTQYF
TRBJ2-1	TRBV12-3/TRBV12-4	CASSPGTGILGNEQFF
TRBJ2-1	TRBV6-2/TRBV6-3	CASSYPRRSYNEQFF
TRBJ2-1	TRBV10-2	CASSEHLGNEQFF
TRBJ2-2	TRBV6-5	CASSYTGLGTGELFF
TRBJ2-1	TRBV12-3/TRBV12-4	CASRGDLNEQFF
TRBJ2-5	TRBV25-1	CASSEGGAGGETQYF
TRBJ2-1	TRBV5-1	CASTTSGATYNEQFF
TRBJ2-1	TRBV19	CASSQWDSVRSESYNEQFF
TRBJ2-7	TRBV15	CATSRDHLVNEQYF
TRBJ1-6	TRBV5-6	CASSSGQGSNSPLHF
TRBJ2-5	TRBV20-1	CSAPPGLAGKETQYF
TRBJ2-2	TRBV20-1	CSARDPGTSGYTGELFF
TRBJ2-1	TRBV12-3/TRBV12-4	CASRGTGDEQFF
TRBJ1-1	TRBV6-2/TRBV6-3	CASSYGQGVASTAHTEAFF
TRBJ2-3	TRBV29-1	CSVARLAGRSTDTQYF
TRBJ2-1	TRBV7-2	CASSLHRGDEQFF
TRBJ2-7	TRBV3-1	CASRYPLAGPYEQYF
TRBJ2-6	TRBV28	CASSMTGANVLTF
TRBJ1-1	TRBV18	CASSPRRYEAFF
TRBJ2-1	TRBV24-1	CATSDYSGTGGTNEQFF
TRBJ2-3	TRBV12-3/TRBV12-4	CASRPTRVAGRLGTQYF
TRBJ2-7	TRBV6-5	CASSNRGQSAYEQYF
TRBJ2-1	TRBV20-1	CSARVKRGEYNEQFF
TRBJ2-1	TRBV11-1	CASSLAGHHYNEQFF
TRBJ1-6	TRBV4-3	CASSPGRVGLPGNSPLHF
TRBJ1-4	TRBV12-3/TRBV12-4	CASSYTGPTNEKLFF
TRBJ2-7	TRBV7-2	CASTHPGTASRGEQYF
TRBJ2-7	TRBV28	CASGASGRYEQYF
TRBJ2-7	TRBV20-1	CSAREVQGADEQYF
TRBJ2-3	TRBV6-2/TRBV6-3	CASRPLSGRHTDTQYF
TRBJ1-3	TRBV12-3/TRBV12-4	CASSLPPDRASGNTIYF
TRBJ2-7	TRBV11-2	CASATPGEQYF
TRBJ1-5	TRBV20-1	CSASAGAWEPQHF
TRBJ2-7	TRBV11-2	CASSTYRDRTYEQYF
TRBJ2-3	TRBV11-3	CASSAGPEGADTQYF
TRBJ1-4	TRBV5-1	CASSLGGYGTNEKLFF
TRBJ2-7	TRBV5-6	CASSPAGLTYEQYF
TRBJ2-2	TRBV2	CASRKRGETGELFF
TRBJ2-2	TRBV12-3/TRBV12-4	CASSLAGDRVPTGELFF
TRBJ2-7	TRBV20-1	CSARDRLAGAQYF
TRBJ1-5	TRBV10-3	CAISESRRNQPQHF
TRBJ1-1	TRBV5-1	CASRSGTGNTEAFF
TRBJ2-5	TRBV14	CASSLWRGSGQETQYF
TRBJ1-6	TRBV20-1	CSARGAEGHNSPLHF